The rows below give T cell receptor beta chains drawn from one sample of a study of molecular identifiers for immune sequencing clone quantification. MiXCR, run by TCRdb on the PCR reads, gives a single entry per CDR3 protein. The sample consists of around 460,000 distinct CDR3 sequences, about 25% of them appearing once. The sequenced sample was naive CD8+ T cells from blood, with Jurkat cell RNA spiked in. These receptors originate from a human donor in good health. Some libraries in this study had Jurkat cell RNA spiked in. Each CDR3 is given with its conserved first and last residue. Each record gives: J gene, clone size, V gene, CDR3 protein. Where a row states a size, it is once, few, many or the class of an expanded clone; other rows omit it.

TRBJ2-5 many TRBV5-1 CASSLEIRVQETQYF
TRBJ2-7 many TRBV5-1 CASSLDHSYEQYF
TRBJ2-7 few TRBV4-3 CASSQDQGGATANEQYF
TRBJ2-1 many TRBV6-5 CASSLQGFYNEQFF
TRBJ2-7 many TRBV28 CASSFQREVSEQYF
TRBJ2-7 many TRBV20-1 CSARPSYGGEQYF
TRBJ1-1 - TRBV13 CASSFWGGQGNTEAFF
TRBJ2-6 - TRBV28 CASGLAGFSGANVLTF
TRBJ2-1 few TRBV29-1 CSVAGTSGYYNEQFF
TRBJ2-3 many TRBV7-6 CASSLVGGPDSTDTQYF
TRBJ1-4 - TRBV30 CAWSPAGEPNEKLFF
TRBJ2-2 few TRBV6-2/TRBV6-3 CASSMWGTGVTGELFF
TRBJ2-5 many TRBV7-2 CASSSSGGLQETQYF
TRBJ2-2 - TRBV7-9 CASSPLRGENGGELFF
TRBJ2-3 - TRBV7-3 CASSSLVGASGTATQYF
TRBJ2-3 many TRBV7-2 CASELAFPDTQYF
TRBJ2-1 few TRBV7-2 CASSLISYEQFF
TRBJ2-3 few TRBV4-1 CASSPLGQGGTDTQYF
TRBJ1-4 many TRBV5-1 CASRRDGRNEKLFF
TRBJ2-5 few TRBV6-6 CASTPRLAGVETQYF
TRBJ2-7 few TRBV5-1 CASSLGVVLGQGTYEQYF
TRBJ2-5 many TRBV18 CASSPPGGPSLETQYF
TRBJ1-2 - TRBV12-3/TRBV12-4 CASSPRGGLGYGYTF
TRBJ2-3 few TRBV27 CASSRAGGMPDTQYF
TRBJ2-7 - TRBV7-9 CASSLPKRGGHGQYF
TRBJ2-5 few TRBV7-9 CASSLRPDSETQYF
TRBJ2-3 many TRBV29-1 CSVELMREPSTDTQYF
TRBJ1-5 few TRBV4-1 CASSQGSGTGANQPQHF
TRBJ2-3 few TRBV6-2/TRBV6-3 CASSETTSGGPTDTQYF
TRBJ2-4 - TRBV4-1 CASSQDRLAGIQYF
TRBJ2-7 - TRBV27 CASSDWARYYEQYF
TRBJ1-4 few TRBV7-8 CASSGGGSNEKLFF
TRBJ1-4 - TRBV5-6 CASSLGQGEKLFF
TRBJ1-1 - TRBV20-1 CSYPRGQGGTEAFF
TRBJ1-6 - TRBV9 CASSVAEDYNNSPLHF
TRBJ2-7 - TRBV5-1 CASSPTSGSLYEQYF
TRBJ1-1 few TRBV19 CASTSGQGFTEAFF
TRBJ1-4 few TRBV7-9 CASSPPTVPTNEKLFF
TRBJ2-2 - TRBV5-6 CASSFSGELLF
TRBJ2-2 few TRBV2 CASRRTSERNTGELFF
TRBJ2-3 many TRBV23-1 CASMTGDYDTQYF
TRBJ2-3 many TRBV7-9 CASSLGWSGTEQYF
TRBJ1-5 - TRBV6-6 CASSYGARQPQHF
TRBJ1-2 few TRBV2 CASTTRMGADGYTF
TRBJ1-5 - TRBV7-8 CASTDTGTGGSNQTQHF
TRBJ2-7 few TRBV20-1 CSAQSMPGGTEQYF
TRBJ2-6 - TRBV20-1 CSARPREPGANVLTF
TRBJ1-5 many TRBV6-2/TRBV6-3 CATWGGHRHF